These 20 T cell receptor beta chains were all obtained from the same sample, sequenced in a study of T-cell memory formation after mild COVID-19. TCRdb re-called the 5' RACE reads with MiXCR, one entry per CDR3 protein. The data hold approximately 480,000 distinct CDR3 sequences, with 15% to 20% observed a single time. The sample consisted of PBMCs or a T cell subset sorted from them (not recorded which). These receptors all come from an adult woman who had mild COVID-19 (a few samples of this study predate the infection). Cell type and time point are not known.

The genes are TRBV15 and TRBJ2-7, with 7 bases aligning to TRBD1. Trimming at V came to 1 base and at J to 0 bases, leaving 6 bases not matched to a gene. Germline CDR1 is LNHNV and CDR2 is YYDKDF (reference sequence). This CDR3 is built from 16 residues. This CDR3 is CATSRGTTGSSYEQYF. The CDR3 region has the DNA TGTGCCACCAGCAGAGGGACGACAGGGAGCTCCTACGAGCAGTACTTC.

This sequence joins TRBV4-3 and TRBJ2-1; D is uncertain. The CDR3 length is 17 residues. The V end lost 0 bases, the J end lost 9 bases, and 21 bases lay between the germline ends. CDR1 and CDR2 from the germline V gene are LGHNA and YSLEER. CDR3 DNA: TGCGCCAGCAGCCAAGATATAGGGCTAGAAGGGTTCGGTGAGCAGTTCTTC. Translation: CASSQDIGLEGFGEQFF.

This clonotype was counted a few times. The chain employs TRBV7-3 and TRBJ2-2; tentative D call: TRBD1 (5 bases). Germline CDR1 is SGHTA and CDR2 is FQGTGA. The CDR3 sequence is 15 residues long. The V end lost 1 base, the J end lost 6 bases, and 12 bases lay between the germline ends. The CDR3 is CASSLSRDGAGELFF. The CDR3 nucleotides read TGTGCCAGCAGCTTAAGCAGGGATGGCGCCGGGGAGCTGTTTTTT. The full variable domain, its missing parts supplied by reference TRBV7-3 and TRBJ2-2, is GAGVSQTPSNKVTEKGKYVELRCDPISGHTALYWYRQSLGQGPEFLIYFQGTGAADDSGLPNDRFFAVRPEGSVSTLKIQRTERGDSAVYLCASSLSRDGAGELFFGEGSRLTVL.

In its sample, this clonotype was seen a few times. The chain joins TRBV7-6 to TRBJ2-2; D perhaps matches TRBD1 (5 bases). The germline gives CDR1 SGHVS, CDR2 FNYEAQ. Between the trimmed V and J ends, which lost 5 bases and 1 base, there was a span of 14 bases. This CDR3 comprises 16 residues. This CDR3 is CASSPTWGKNTGELFF. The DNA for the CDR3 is TGTGCCAGCAGCCCAACCTGGGGCAAGAACACCGGGGAGCTGTTTTTT.

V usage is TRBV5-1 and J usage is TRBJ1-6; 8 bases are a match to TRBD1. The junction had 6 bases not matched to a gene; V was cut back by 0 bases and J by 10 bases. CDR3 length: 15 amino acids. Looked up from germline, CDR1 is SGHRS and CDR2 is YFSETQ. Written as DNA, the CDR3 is TGCGCCAGCAGCTTGGTGGACAGGGAGGGCTCACCCCTCCACTTT. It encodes CASSLVDREGSPLHF.

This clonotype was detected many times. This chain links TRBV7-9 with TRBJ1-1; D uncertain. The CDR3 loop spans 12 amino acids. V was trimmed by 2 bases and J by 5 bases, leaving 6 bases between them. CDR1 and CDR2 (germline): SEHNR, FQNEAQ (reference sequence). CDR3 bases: TGTGCCAGCAGCTTATCTGGAACTGAAGCTTTCTTT. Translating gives CASSLSGTEAFF.

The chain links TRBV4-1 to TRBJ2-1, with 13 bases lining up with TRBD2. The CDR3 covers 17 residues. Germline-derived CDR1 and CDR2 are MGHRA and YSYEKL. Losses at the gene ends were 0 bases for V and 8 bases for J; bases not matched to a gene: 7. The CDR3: CASSQEVWTSGGDEQFF. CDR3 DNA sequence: TGCGCCAGCAGCCAAGAGGTATGGACTAGCGGGGGAGATGAGCAGTTCTTC.

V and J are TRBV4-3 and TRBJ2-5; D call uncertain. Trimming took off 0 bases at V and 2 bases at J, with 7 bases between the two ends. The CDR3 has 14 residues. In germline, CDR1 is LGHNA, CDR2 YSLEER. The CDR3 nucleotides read TGCGCCAGCAGCCAAGAACAGCTTCAAGAGACCCAGTACTTC. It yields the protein CASSQEQLQETQYF.

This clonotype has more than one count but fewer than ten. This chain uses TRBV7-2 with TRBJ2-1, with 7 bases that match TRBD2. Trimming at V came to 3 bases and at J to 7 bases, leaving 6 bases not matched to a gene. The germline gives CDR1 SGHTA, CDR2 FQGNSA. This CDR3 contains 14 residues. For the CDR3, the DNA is TGTGCCAGCAGCTTGTCGGGCGGGAGAAATGAGCAGTTCTTC. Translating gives CASSLSGGRNEQFF.

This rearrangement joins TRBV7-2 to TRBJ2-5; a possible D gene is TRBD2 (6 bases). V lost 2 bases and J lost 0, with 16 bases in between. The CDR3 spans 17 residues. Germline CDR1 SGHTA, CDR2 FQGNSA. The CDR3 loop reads CASSLQGPGGYQETQYF. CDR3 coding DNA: TGTGCCAGCAGCTTACAGGGCCCCGGAGGGTACCAAGAGACCCAGTACTTC.

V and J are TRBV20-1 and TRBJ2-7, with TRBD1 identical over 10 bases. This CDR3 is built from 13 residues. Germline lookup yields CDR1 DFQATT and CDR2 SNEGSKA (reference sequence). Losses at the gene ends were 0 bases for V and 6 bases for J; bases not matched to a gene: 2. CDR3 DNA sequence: TGCAGTGCTAGAGATCGGGACAGGGGCGAGCAGTACTTC. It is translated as CSARDRDRGEQYF.

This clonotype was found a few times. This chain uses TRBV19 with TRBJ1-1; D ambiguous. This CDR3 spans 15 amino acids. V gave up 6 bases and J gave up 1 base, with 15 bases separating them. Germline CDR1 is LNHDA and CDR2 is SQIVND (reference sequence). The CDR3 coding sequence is TGTGCCAGTAGACCGCAATCAAGGGAGAACACTGAAGCTTTCTTT. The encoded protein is CASRPQSRENTEAFF.

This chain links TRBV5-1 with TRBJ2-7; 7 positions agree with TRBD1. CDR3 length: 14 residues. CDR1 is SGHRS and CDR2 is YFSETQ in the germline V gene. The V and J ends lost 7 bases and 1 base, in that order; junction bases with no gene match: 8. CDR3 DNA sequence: TGCGCCAGCCCAACAGGGGCCCCTTCCTACGAGCAGTACTTC. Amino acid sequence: CASPTGAPSYEQYF.

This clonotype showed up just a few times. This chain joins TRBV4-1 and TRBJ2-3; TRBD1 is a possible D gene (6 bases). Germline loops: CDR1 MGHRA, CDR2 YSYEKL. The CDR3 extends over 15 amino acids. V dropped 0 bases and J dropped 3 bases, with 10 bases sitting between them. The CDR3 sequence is CASSQDQGQTDTQYF. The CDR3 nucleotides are TGCGCCAGCAGCCAAGACCAGGGGCAGACAGATACGCAGTATTTT.

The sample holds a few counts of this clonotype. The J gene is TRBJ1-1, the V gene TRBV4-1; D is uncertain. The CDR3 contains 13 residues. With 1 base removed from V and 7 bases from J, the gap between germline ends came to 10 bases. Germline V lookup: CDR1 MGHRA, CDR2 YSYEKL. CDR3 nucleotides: TGCGCCAGCAGCCAAGGGACCACCCTTGAAGCTTTCTTT. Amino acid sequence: CASSQGTTLEAFF.

The CDR3 loop is CASSYNNQPQHF. CDR3 nucleotide sequence: TGTGCCAGCAGTTACAACAATCAGCCCCAGCATTTT. The chain couples TRBV6-6 to TRBJ1-5; D gene unclear. The CDR3 totals 12 residues. Germline CDR1 reads MNHNY; CDR2 reads SVGAGI (reference sequence). Trimming shortened V by 2 bases and J by 3 bases, and 2 bases separated the two germline ends.

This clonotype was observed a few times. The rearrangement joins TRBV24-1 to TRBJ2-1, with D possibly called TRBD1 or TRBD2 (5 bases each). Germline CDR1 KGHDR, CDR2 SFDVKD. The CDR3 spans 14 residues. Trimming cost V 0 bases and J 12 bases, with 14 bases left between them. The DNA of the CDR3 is TGTGCCACCAGTGATTTGTCTGGGGGAGATGTGCAGTTCTTC. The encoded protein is CATSDLSGGDVQFF.

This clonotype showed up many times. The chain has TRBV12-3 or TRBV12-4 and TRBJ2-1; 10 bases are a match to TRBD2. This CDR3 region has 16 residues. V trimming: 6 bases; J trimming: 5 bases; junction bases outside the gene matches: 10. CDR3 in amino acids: CASRKKGLARDNEQFF. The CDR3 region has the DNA TGTGCCAGCAGAAAAAAGGGACTAGCGAGGGACAATGAGCAGTTCTTC.

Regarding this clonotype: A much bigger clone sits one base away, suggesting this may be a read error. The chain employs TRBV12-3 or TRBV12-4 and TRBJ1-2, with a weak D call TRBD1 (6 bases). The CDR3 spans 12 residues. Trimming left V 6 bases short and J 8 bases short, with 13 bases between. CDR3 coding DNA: TGTGCCAGCAGGACGACAGGTGTGGGCTACACCTTC. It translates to CASRTTGVGYTF.

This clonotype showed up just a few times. CDR3 sequence reads: CASSLTGPQFF. The CDR3 DNA reads as TGTGCCAGCAGTTTGACCGGCCCCCAGTTCTTC. This chain uses TRBV12-3 or TRBV12-4 with TRBJ2-1; D not certain. The V end lost 3 bases, the J end lost 13 bases, and 10 bases lay between the germline ends. The length of the CDR3 is 11 residues.